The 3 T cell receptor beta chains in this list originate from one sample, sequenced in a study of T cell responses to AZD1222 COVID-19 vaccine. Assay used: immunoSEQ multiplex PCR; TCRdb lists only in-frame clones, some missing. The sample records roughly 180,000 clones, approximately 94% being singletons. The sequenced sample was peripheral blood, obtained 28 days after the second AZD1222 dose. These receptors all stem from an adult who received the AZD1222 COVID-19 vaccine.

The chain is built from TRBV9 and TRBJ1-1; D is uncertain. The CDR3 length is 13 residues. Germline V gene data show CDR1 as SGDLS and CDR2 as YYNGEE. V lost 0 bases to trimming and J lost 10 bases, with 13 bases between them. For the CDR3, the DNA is TGTGCCAGCAGCGTAGGGTCAGAGCTAGCAGCTTTCTTT. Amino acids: CASSVGSELAAFF.

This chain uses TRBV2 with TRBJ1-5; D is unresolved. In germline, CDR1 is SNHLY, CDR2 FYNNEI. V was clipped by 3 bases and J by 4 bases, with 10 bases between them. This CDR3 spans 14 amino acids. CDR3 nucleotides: TGTGCCAGCAGTGAGAGTAGGCGTAATCAGCCCCAGCATTTT. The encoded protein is CASSESRRNQPQHF. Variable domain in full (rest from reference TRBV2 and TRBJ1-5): EPEVTQTPSHQVTQMGQEVILRCVPISNHLYFYWYRQILGQKVEFLVSFYNNEISEKSEIFDDQFSVERPDGSNFTLKIRSTKLEDSAMYFCASSESRRNQPQHFGDGTRLSIL.

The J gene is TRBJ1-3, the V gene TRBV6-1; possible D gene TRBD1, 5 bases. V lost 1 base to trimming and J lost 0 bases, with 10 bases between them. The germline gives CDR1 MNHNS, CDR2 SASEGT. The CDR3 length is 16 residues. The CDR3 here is CASSEVGRYSGNTIYF. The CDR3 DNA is TGTGCCAGCAGTGAAGTGGGACGGTACTCTGGAAACACCATATATTTT.